A single sample gave rise to the 28 T cell receptor beta chains below, sequenced in a study of high-grade serous ovarian cancer treatment subgroups (dated by TCRdb to 2020 to 2023). The tumor samples were collected prior to definitive surgery or chemotherapy. The library was made by the immunoSEQ multiplex PCR assay. TCRdb limited this immuneACCESS table to in-frame rearrangements with V and J called. A share of clones is missing; checked studies link under half to unresolved V genes, and the rest is unexplained. The sample includes 19,000 or so clones, with around 79% observed a single time. The ten top clones hold 5% to 8% of the sample. The sequencing sample was made of tumor tissue. Receptors were obtained from a human donor with high-grade serous ovarian cancer.

The rearrangement uses TRBV5-6 and TRBJ1-3; D gene ambiguous. Germline-derived CDR1 and CDR2 are SGHDT and YYEEEE. This CDR3 has 12 amino acids. Trimming removed 0 bases at V and 6 bases at J, with 4 bases between. This CDR3 reads CASSLGENTIYF. CDR3 DNA: TGTGCCAGCAGCTTGGGGGAAAACACCATATATTTT.

J is TRBJ2-2 and V is TRBV9; D not resolved. Trimming stripped 0 bases from V and 7 bases from J, with 10 bases between. Germline V gene sequence: CDR1 SGDLS, CDR2 YYNGEE. CDR3 length: 14 residues. CDR3 bases: TGTGCCAGCAGCGTAGCCGGTCAAGGCGGGGAGCTGTTTTTT. This sequence encodes CASSVAGQGGELFF.

This clone showed up just once. The V and J genes are TRBV6-5 and TRBJ2-7; 8 nucleotides agree with TRBD2. J gave up 0 bases and V 5 bases, and 6 bases lay outside the gene matches. The CDR3 is 15 amino acids. CDR1 and CDR2 from the germline V gene are MNHEY and SVGAGI. The CDR3 is CASSPSGGPSYEQYF. The CDR3 DNA follows: TGTGCCAGCAGTCCCAGCGGGGGTCCCTCCTACGAGCAGTACTTC.

V usage is TRBV2 and J usage is TRBJ2-3, with 7 bases aligning to TRBD2. The V and J ends lost 7 bases and 2 bases, in that order; junction bases with no gene match: 12. CDR1 is SNHLY and CDR2 is FYNNEI in the germline V gene. The CDR3 spans 16 residues. The CDR3 sequence: CASIESPSGATDTQYF. CDR3 DNA sequence: TGTGCCAGCATTGAGAGTCCCAGCGGGGCCACAGATACGCAGTATTTT.

The gene calls are TRBV11-2 and TRBJ1-2; D gene ambiguous. Trimming took 5 bases from V and 2 from J, leaving 15 bases between them. CDR1 SGHAT and CDR2 FQNNGV come from the germline V gene. The CDR3 sequence is 15 residues long. The CDR3 nucleotides read TGTGCCAGCAGCGCCGGAGGGCCCCTCAACTATGGCTACACCTTC. Translation: CASSAGGPLNYGYTF.

The chain recombines TRBV28 with TRBJ2-5; 10 bases match TRBD1. The CDR3 has 16 amino acids. After removal of 3 bases from V and 1 base from J, the junction contained 5 bases not matched to a gene. Germline-derived CDR1 and CDR2 are MDHEN and SYDVKM. CDR3: CASSFAGTGAQETQYF. The CDR3 DNA sequence: TGTGCCAGCAGTTTTGCCGGGACAGGGGCCCAAGAGACCCAGTACTTC.

V usage is TRBV6-5 and J usage is TRBJ1-2; D is perhaps TRBD1 (6 bases). This CDR3 is built from 13 residues. Trimming cost V 6 bases and J 6 bases, with 14 bases left between them. Germline loops: CDR1 MNHEY, CDR2 SVGAGI. CDR3 sequence (DNA): TGTGCCAGCAGAAAATACAGGGAGGATGGCTACACCTTC. This gives the protein CASRKYREDGYTF.

This clone appeared once. This chain connects TRBV4-2 to TRBJ2-6, with 12 bases lining up with TRBD2. The V gene's germline CDR1 is LGHNA and CDR2 YNFKEQ. The CDR3 is 21 residues long. The V segment lost 0 bases and the J segment 4 bases; nucleotides outside the gene matches: 13. The CDR3 is CASSQELVQGLAGTGANVLTF. CDR3 DNA sequence: TGTGCCAGCAGCCAAGAGCTGGTACAGGGACTAGCGGGCACCGGGGCCAACGTCCTGACTTTC.

This chain links TRBV19 with TRBJ2-4, with D unresolved. Germline V lookup: CDR1 LNHDA, CDR2 SQIVND (reference sequence). The CDR3 runs to 13 residues. Trimming left V 6 bases short and J 7 bases short, with 13 bases between. The chain's CDR3 is CASRTFGGNIQYF. For the CDR3, the DNA is TGTGCCAGTAGGACATTCGGTGGGAACATTCAGTACTTC.

The chain uses TRBV2 and TRBJ2-5; 9 bases fit TRBD1. Unmatched junction bases numbered 10, after V lost 6 bases and J lost 5 bases. Germline V gives CDR1 SNHLY, CDR2 FYNNEI. This CDR3 contains 15 residues. CDR3 region: CASRTATGGSETQYF. As DNA, the CDR3 is TGTGCCAGCAGGACCGCGACAGGGGGGTCGGAGACCCAGTACTTC.

This clone turned up a few times. The rearrangement uses TRBV4-1 and TRBJ1-4; 10 bases align to TRBD1. This CDR3 is built from 15 residues. From germline, CDR1 is MGHRA and CDR2 YSYEKL. Trimming took 2 bases from V and 5 from J; bases not matched to a gene: 2. CDR3 sequence reads: CASSQSDRGNEKLFF. CDR3 DNA: TGCGCCAGCAGCCAATCGGACAGGGGGAATGAAAAACTGTTTTTT.

This chain links TRBV18 with TRBJ2-5; D might be TRBD2 (5 bases). This CDR3 spans 16 amino acids. The ends were cut back, 4 bases at V and 1 base at J, with 16 bases in the middle. Germline CDR1 and CDR2: KGHSH and LQKENI. CDR3: CASSLFVEGAQETQYF. The CDR3 DNA follows: TGTGCCAGCTCACTGTTCGTAGAGGGCGCCCAAGAGACCCAGTACTTC.

This chain links TRBV6-1 with TRBJ2-3; D uncertain. This CDR3 is built from 13 residues. The V end lost 6 bases, the J end lost 2 bases, and 9 bases lay between the germline ends. Germline-derived CDR1 and CDR2 are MNHNS and SASEGT. CDR3 in amino acids: CASSLSATDTQYF. In DNA form, the CDR3 reads TGTGCCAGCAGCCTCTCGGCCACAGATACGCAGTATTTT.

The chain uses TRBV27 and TRBJ1-4; D not certain. The CDR3 totals 16 residues. V lost 2 bases, J lost 5 bases, and 15 bases lay in between. Per the germline V gene, CDR1 is MNHEY and CDR2 is SMNVEV (reference sequence). The CDR3 sequence: CASSLKIAQPNEKLFF. As DNA, the CDR3 is TGTGCCAGCAGTTTAAAGATTGCTCAGCCAAATGAAAAACTGTTTTTT.

The V gene is TRBV4-3, the J gene TRBJ2-1, with TRBD2 identical over 11 bases. With V trimmed by 0 bases and J by 8 bases, 12 bases remained unmatched. The CDR3 has 18 residues. In germline, CDR1 is LGHNA, CDR2 YSLEER. CDR3 DNA: TGCGCCAGCAGCCAAGAGTGGCTAGCGGGAGGTTGGTTTGATGAGCAGTTCTTC. Amino acids: CASSQEWLAGGWFDEQFF.

The V call is TRBV2, the J call TRBJ2-1, with 9 bases identical to TRBD2. The CDR3 runs 16 residues. Germline V gene sequence: CDR1 SNHLY, CDR2 FYNNEI. The V segment lost 5 bases and the J segment 2 bases; nucleotides outside the gene matches: 7. The CDR3 here is CASSLSAGGAYNEQFF. The CDR3 DNA sequence: TGTGCCAGCAGTCTTTCGGCGGGAGGGGCCTACAATGAGCAGTTCTTC.

The rearrangement joins TRBV7-9 to TRBJ2-7, with D perhaps given as TRBD1 or TRBD2 (5 bases each). The CDR3 loop spans 12 amino acids. The germline V gene has CDR1 SEHNR and CDR2 FQNEAQ (reference sequence). Trimming shortened V by 8 bases and J by 6 bases, and 14 bases separated the two germline ends. The CDR3 DNA is TGTGCCAGCGGGGACCGAGGTGTCGAGCAGTACTTC. It is translated as CASGDRGVEQYF. Full variable domain (outside the CDR3, taken from reference TRBV7-9 and TRBJ2-7): DTGVSQNPRHKITKRGQNVTFRCDPISEHNRLYWYRQTLGQGPEFLTYFQNEAQLEKSRLLSDRFSAERPKGSFSTLEIQRTEQGDSAMYLCASGDRGVEQYFGPGTRLTVT.

This chain uses TRBV7-3 with TRBJ2-3; no definite D call. This CDR3 has 13 residues. V was cut by 4 bases and J by 1 base, with 6 bases left in between. The germline V gene has CDR1 SGHTA and CDR2 FQGTGA. The CDR3 bases are TGTGCCAGCAGCTCCCCGGGCACAGATACGCAGTATTTT. Protein: CASSSPGTDTQYF.

In this sample, this clone turned up once. The chain is built from TRBV2 and TRBJ2-3, with D tentatively TRBD1 (5 bases). V shed 6 bases and J shed 5 bases, with 21 bases lying between them. CDR1 and CDR2 from the germline V gene are SNHLY and FYNNEI. The CDR3 has 16 amino acids. The CDR3 is CASRPLGDRSQDTQYF. The CDR3 coding sequence is TGTGCCAGCAGGCCCCTAGGGGATAGGTCCCAAGATACGCAGTATTTT.

V gene TRBV6-6 combines with J gene TRBJ1-1, with 9 bases that match TRBD1. The CDR3 contains 14 residues. J gave up 6 bases and V 4 bases, and 6 bases lay outside the gene matches. Looked up from germline, CDR1 is MNHNY and CDR2 is SVGAGI (reference sequence). This CDR3 is CASSSQGAGAEAFF. CDR3 in DNA: TGTGCCAGCAGTTCACAGGGGGCTGGGGCTGAAGCTTTCTTT.

V usage is TRBV25-1 and J usage is TRBJ2-7, with no clear D. Germline-derived CDR1 and CDR2 are MGHDK and SYGVNS. Deletions cut 10 bases from V and 2 bases from J, with 9 bases between. The CDR3 covers 11 residues. CDR3: CATGVTYEQYF. In DNA form, the CDR3 reads TGTGCCACCGGAGTCACCTACGAGCAGTACTTC.

The rearrangement joins TRBV9 to TRBJ1-2; the D gene is possibly TRBD1 (5 bases). The germline V and J ends were trimmed by 6 bases and 0 bases, with 12 bases remaining between them. The CDR3 length is 14 residues. Germline CDR1 reads SGDLS; CDR2 reads YYNGEE. In nucleotides, the CDR3 is TGTGCCAGCACCGGGACTGCCACTAACTATGGCTACACCTTC. This encodes CASTGTATNYGYTF.

This clone was picked up one time. This chain connects TRBV6-4 to TRBJ2-3; D remains ambiguous. The germline V gene has CDR1 MRHNA and CDR2 SNTAGT. The CDR3 is made up of 13 amino acids. V was cut by 2 bases and J by 2 bases, with 5 bases left in between. In nucleotides, the CDR3 is TGTGCCAGCAGTGACGCGGCCACAGATACGCAGTATTTT. As protein: CASSDAATDTQYF.

The V gene is TRBV19, the J gene TRBJ2-2; D unresolved. V dropped 10 bases and J dropped 1 base, with 10 bases sitting between them. Germline CDR1 LNHDA, CDR2 SQIVND (reference sequence). The CDR3 runs to 13 residues. The CDR3 spells CATPDGNTGELFF. In DNA, the CDR3 is TGTGCCACCCCGGACGGGAACACCGGGGAGCTGTTTTTT.

The gene calls are TRBV29-1 and TRBJ2-5; D perhaps matches TRBD1 (9 bases). V lost 7 bases and J lost 4, with 22 bases in between. Per germline, CDR1 SQVTM and CDR2 ANQGSEA. The CDR3 loop spans 15 amino acids. The CDR3 here is CSAPKQGAGGETQYF. CDR3 DNA: TGCAGCGCCCCAAAACAGGGGGCGGGAGGAGAGACCCAGTACTTC.

CDR3 region: CASSFLNRVTEAFF. CDR3 nucleotides: TGTGCCAGCAGCTTCCTCAACAGGGTCACTGAAGCTTTCTTT. The V gene is TRBV11-1, the J gene TRBJ1-1; tentative D call: TRBD1 (6 bases). The CDR3 sequence is 14 residues long. Trimming removed 3 bases from V and 4 bases from J, with 12 bases in between. Per the germline V gene, CDR1 is SGHAT and CDR2 is FQDESV (reference sequence).

The chain is built from TRBV7-2 and TRBJ2-2; 10 bases line up with TRBD2. Germline V gene data show CDR1 as SGHTA and CDR2 as FQGNSA. Trimming at V came to 1 base and at J to 5 bases, leaving 7 bases not matched to a gene. This CDR3 has 17 amino acids. CDR3 DNA: TGTGCCAGCAGCTTAGGTTGGGCTAGCGGGAGAACCGGGGAGCTGTTTTTT. It codes for CASSLGWASGRTGELFF.

The rearrangement links TRBV7-2 to TRBJ1-5, with TRBD1 as a possible D gene (5 bases). The CDR3 is 16 amino acids. Germline CDR1 reads SGHTA; CDR2 reads FQGNSA. Between the trimmed V and J ends, which lost 1 base and 3 bases, there was a span of 13 bases. The CDR3 protein is CASSLGDGSLNQPQHF. The CDR3 DNA sequence: TGTGCCAGCAGCTTAGGGGACGGAAGCCTCAATCAGCCCCAGCATTTT. The full variable domain, its missing parts supplied by reference TRBV7-2 and TRBJ1-5, is GAGVSQSPSNKVTEKGKDVELRCDPISGHTALYWYRQSLGQGLEFLIYFQGNSAPDKSGLPSDRFSAERTGGSVSTLTIQRTQQEDSAVYLCASSLGDGSLNQPQHFGDGTRLSIL.